These 27 T cell receptor beta chains were all obtained from the same sample, sequenced in a study of patients and donors after allogeneic stem cell transplantation. TCRdb re-called the RT-PCR reads with MiXCR, one entry per CDR3 protein. The sample lists 900,000 to 1,000,000 distinct CDR3 sequences, over 15% occurring once. Sequences were obtained from blood, either unsorted or a sorted T cell fraction (not recorded which). The source is a human donor who was either an allogeneic HSCT recipient or a stem cell or donor lymphocyte infusion donor (not recorded which). It is not recorded whose cells these are; they may come from a transplant donor.

The V and J genes are TRBV7-2 and TRBJ2-5, with D possibly matching TRBD2 (6 bases). The CDR3 is made up of 14 amino acids. Germline CDR1 is SGHTA and CDR2 is FQGNSA. V lost 5 bases to trimming and J lost 0 bases, with 10 bases between them. The DNA for the CDR3 is TGTGCCAGCAGCCAGTGGACTAACCAAGAGACCCAGTACTTC. This sequence encodes CASSQWTNQETQYF.

This chain joins TRBV20-1 and TRBJ1-6; TRBD1 aligns across 12 bases. The CDR3 runs 14 residues. Germline assignment: CDR1 DFQATT and CDR2 SNEGSKA (reference sequence). The ends lost 5 bases at V and 5 bases at J; junction bases unmatched: 1. The CDR3 DNA follows: TGCAGTGCTGGGGACAGGGGGCATAATTCACCCCTCCACTTT. As protein: CSAGDRGHNSPLHF.

This clonotype was found a few times. The V call is TRBV6-1, the J call TRBJ2-7; 8 bases agree with TRBD1. This CDR3 has 15 amino acids. Germline CDR1 is MNHNS and CDR2 is SASEGT. The V gene end was trimmed by 8 bases and the J gene end by 3 bases; junction bases not matched to a gene: 12. The CDR3 DNA is TGTGCCAGCGCCCAGGACAGGGCTGGTTTCTACGAGCAGTACTTC. Encoded protein: CASAQDRAGFYEQYF.

The sample holds many counts of this clonotype. The chain couples TRBV5-1 to TRBJ2-1, with 8 bases matching TRBD1. Germline CDR1 SGHRS, CDR2 YFSETQ. The ends lost 1 base at V and 6 bases at J; junction bases unmatched: 6. The CDR3 extends over 15 amino acids. CDR3 region: CASSLFIGQGNEQFF. The CDR3 DNA reads as TGCGCCAGCAGCTTGTTTATCGGACAGGGCAATGAGCAGTTCTTC.

This clonotype was observed a handful of times. This sequence joins TRBV18 and TRBJ1-1; D uncertain. Trimming took 2 bases from V and 0 from J, leaving 7 bases between them. This CDR3 has 14 residues. CDR1 and CDR2 from the germline V gene are KGHSH and LQKENI. Here the CDR3 reads CASSPKQMNTEAFF. The CDR3 DNA reads as TGTGCCAGCTCACCAAAACAGATGAACACTGAAGCTTTCTTT.

The V gene is TRBV20-1, the J gene TRBJ2-5; D call uncertain. CDR1 is DFQATT and CDR2 is SNEGSKA in the germline V gene (reference sequence). The ends were cut back, 3 bases at V and 4 bases at J, with 12 bases in the middle. The CDR3 runs 13 residues. CDR3 sequence: CSARARYGETQYF. The CDR3 coding sequence is TGCAGTGCTAGGGCAAGATACGGAGAGACCCAGTACTTC.

J is TRBJ2-2 and V is TRBV4-1, with 15 bases fitting TRBD2. CDR3 length equals 17 residues. With 2 bases clipped from V and 5 bases from J, the junction kept 3 bases outside the gene matches. Germline V CDR1 and CDR2: MGHRA, YSYEKL. The CDR3 here is CASSQLGLAGGTGELFF. DNA for the CDR3: TGCGCCAGCAGCCAATTGGGACTAGCGGGAGGAACCGGGGAGCTGTTTTTT.

In its sample, this clonotype was seen a few times. The V gene is TRBV6-1, the J gene TRBJ2-2; 9 bases fit TRBD1. The CDR3 runs to 15 residues. Trimming took 4 bases from V and 6 from J; bases not matched to a gene: 6. Looked up from germline, CDR1 is MNHNS and CDR2 is SASEGT. The chain's CDR3 is CASSGRDRAPGELFF. The CDR3 DNA is TGTGCCAGCAGTGGCCGGGACAGGGCCCCCGGGGAGCTGTTTTTT.

The J gene is TRBJ1-3, the V gene TRBV11-2, with a tentative D call TRBD1 (5 bases). This CDR3 is built from 15 residues. In germline, CDR1 is SGHAT, CDR2 FQNNGV. V was trimmed by 5 bases and J by 4 bases, leaving 15 bases between them. In DNA form, the CDR3 reads TGTGCCAGCAGCCCCGATGGGGGAGCAGGAAACACCATATATTTT. Protein: CASSPDGGAGNTIYF.

Only a few counts were recorded for this clonotype. The chain uses TRBV12-3 or TRBV12-4 and TRBJ2-7; tentative D call: TRBD2 (5 bases). V lost 3 bases and J 3 bases, leaving 15 bases between the germline ends. The length of the CDR3 is 15 residues. CDR3 amino acids: CASSLSRGPHYEQYF. The CDR3, as DNA: TGTGCCAGCAGTTTGTCAAGAGGGCCTCACTACGAGCAGTACTTC.

This clonotype was counted many times. The CDR3 here is CASSPPRDVDNEQFF. As DNA, the CDR3 is TGTGCCAGCTCACCACCCAGGGATGTAGACAATGAGCAGTTCTTC. The chain links TRBV18 to TRBJ2-1, with D maybe TRBD1 (5 bases). With 0 bases removed from V and 5 bases from J, the gap between germline ends came to 11 bases. This CDR3 region has 15 residues. Germline CDR1 KGHSH, CDR2 LQKENI. Based on the CDR3 plus reference TRBV18 and TRBJ2-1, the full variable domain is NAGVMQNPRHLVRRRGQEARLRCSPMKGHSHVYWYRQLPEEGLKFMVYLQKENIIDESGMPKERFSAEFPKEGPSILRIQQVVRGDSAAYFCASSPPRDVDNEQFFGPGTRLTVL.

The chain employs TRBV20-1 and TRBJ2-3, with 8 bases lining up with TRBD2. V was pared by 6 bases and J by 0 bases, with 5 bases of the junction left unmatched. This CDR3 spans 14 amino acids. The germline V gene has CDR1 DFQATT and CDR2 SNEGSKA (reference sequence). CDR3 DNA: TGCAGTGCCCCAGCGGGAGCTAGCACAGATACGCAGTATTTT. It codes for CSAPAGASTDTQYF.

The CDR3 coding sequence is TGTGCCAGCAGCTTGGGGCAGGGAAGGAAGGAGCAGTACTTC. It is translated as CASSLGQGRKEQYF. This chain uses TRBV5-8 with TRBJ2-7, with D perhaps matching TRBD1 (5 bases). V lost 0 bases and J lost 7, with 14 bases in between. This CDR3 contains 14 residues. The germline gives CDR1 SGHTS, CDR2 YDEGEE.

V gene TRBV19 combines with J gene TRBJ1-1, with 8 nucleotides matching TRBD1. CDR1 is LNHDA, CDR2 SQIVND, per germline (reference sequence). J lost 3 bases, V lost 8 bases, and 5 bases had no gene match. CDR3 length equals 13 residues. The CDR3 region has the DNA TGTGCCAGTTTGCGGACAGGGTACACTGAAGCTTTCTTT. Protein: CASLRTGYTEAFF.

There are a few counts of this clonotype. The V gene is TRBV29-1, the J gene TRBJ1-4; D ambiguous. With 3 bases removed from V and 3 bases from J, the gap between germline ends came to 5 bases. The CDR3 has 12 amino acids. CDR1 is SQVTM and CDR2 is ANQGSEA in the germline V gene. This CDR3 reads CSVEAANEKLFF. CDR3 sequence (DNA): TGCAGCGTTGAGGCGGCTAATGAAAAACTGTTTTTT.

This clonotype was found a few times. The chain recombines TRBV20-1 with TRBJ2-2; maybe TRBD1 (5 bases). V lost 2 bases to trimming and J lost 1 base, with 8 bases between them. Germline V lookup: CDR1 DFQATT, CDR2 SNEGSKA (reference sequence). This CDR3 spans 14 amino acids. This CDR3 reads CSARYRLNTGELFF. CDR3 in DNA: TGCAGTGCTAGATACAGGCTGAACACCGGGGAGCTGTTTTTT.

The chain carries TRBV5-1 and TRBJ2-5; perhaps TRBD1 as D (6 bases). CDR3 length: 16 amino acids. In germline, CDR1 is SGHRS, CDR2 YFSETQ. V lost 5 bases and J lost 1, with 18 bases in between. The CDR3 reads CASRPSPSGVQETQYF. CDR3 coding DNA: TGCGCCAGCAGACCCAGCCCTTCAGGGGTCCAAGAGACCCAGTACTTC.

This clonotype was observed a few times. The chain links TRBV27 to TRBJ2-7; possibly TRBD2 for D (6 bases). The germline V and J ends were trimmed by 4 bases and 4 bases, with 14 bases remaining between them. The CDR3 has 14 residues. The germline CDR1 and CDR2 sequences are MNHEY and SMNVEV (reference sequence). The DNA for the CDR3 is TGTGCCAGCAGTTCCGGGACTCGTCGTTACGAGCAGTACTTC. The encoded protein is CASSSGTRRYEQYF.

In the case of this clonotype: The conserved closing phenylalanine or tryptophan is absent in this CDR3, likely reflecting a read error. The V gene is TRBV4-1, the J gene TRBJ2-1; 11 nucleotides align to TRBD2. The germline CDR1 and CDR2 sequences are MGHRA and YSYEKL. V lost 1 base to trimming and J lost 13 bases; unmatched junction nucleotides: 6. The CDR3 is 14 amino acids. The CDR3: CASSQGLAGTDQFS. DNA for the CDR3: TGCGCCAGCAGCCAAGGACTAGCGGGGACCGATCAGTTCTCC.

This clonotype was seen a few times. The gene calls are TRBV20-1 and TRBJ2-7; no clear D. The germline gives CDR1 DFQATT, CDR2 SNEGSKA (reference sequence). V was cut by 3 bases and J by 0 bases, with 9 bases left in between. The CDR3 has 13 amino acids. The CDR3 region is CSARSPNSYEQYF. The CDR3 DNA is TGCAGTGCTAGGTCACCTAACTCCTACGAGCAGTACTTC.

This clonotype was seen only a few times. The chain carries TRBV6-2 or TRBV6-3 and TRBJ2-2, with 9 bases that match TRBD1. CDR1 and CDR2 (germline): MNHEY, SVGEGT. The CDR3 sequence is 16 residues long. V was pared by 7 bases and J by 4 bases, with 10 bases of the junction left unmatched. In DNA, the CDR3 is TGTGCCAGCACTCTCGGTGGGACAGGGATCACCGGGGAGCTGTTTTTT. This sequence encodes CASTLGGTGITGELFF.

The J gene is TRBJ2-4, the V gene TRBV20-1; D unresolved. Germline assignment: CDR1 DFQATT and CDR2 SNEGSKA (reference sequence). V gave up 5 bases and J gave up 2 bases, with 19 bases separating them. The CDR3 loop spans 16 amino acids. The CDR3 region has the DNA TGCAGTGCTGGAGCTACCCCTGATCGTCCCAAAAACATTCAGTACTTC. Translated: CSAGATPDRPKNIQYF.

This clonotype has only a few counts. The chain is built from TRBV7-3 and TRBJ2-1; 10 bases line up with TRBD2. CDR3 size: 15 residues. Germline CDR1 reads SGHTA; CDR2 reads FQGTGA. V lost 5 bases to trimming and J lost 5 bases; unmatched junction nucleotides: 6. CDR3 sequence reads: CASSRSGRANNEQFF. The CDR3 DNA is TGTGCCAGCAGCCGCAGCGGGAGGGCTAACAATGAGCAGTTCTTC. The full variable domain, its missing parts supplied by reference TRBV7-3 and TRBJ2-1, is GAGVSQTPSNKVTEKGKYVELRCDPISGHTALYWYRQSLGQGPEFLIYFQGTGAADDSGLPNDRFFAVRPEGSVSTLKIQRTERGDSAVYLCASSRSGRANNEQFFGPGTRLTVL.

This clonotype was seen a few times. As DNA, the CDR3 is TGCAGTGCTAGAAACCCCCGGGGGGGCTACACCTTC. As protein: CSARNPRGGYTF. The J gene is TRBJ1-2, the V gene TRBV20-1, with D maybe TRBD1 (5 bases). V lost 2 bases, J lost 8 bases, and 12 bases lay in between. The length of the CDR3 is 12 residues. Germline-derived CDR1 and CDR2 are DFQATT and SNEGSKA (reference sequence).

V gene TRBV19 combines with J gene TRBJ2-7; 12 bases align to TRBD1. The trim removed 6 bases at V and 4 bases at J, leaving 4 bases unmatched. Germline CDR1 and CDR2: LNHDA and SQIVND (reference sequence). There are 14 residues in the CDR3. The CDR3 spells CASRWGQGAYEQYF. The CDR3 DNA is TGTGCCAGTAGATGGGGACAGGGGGCTTACGAGCAGTACTTC.

This clonotype was observed a few times. This rearrangement joins TRBV6-2 or TRBV6-3 to TRBJ2-7, with TRBD2 identical over 8 bases. CDR1 is MNHEY, CDR2 SVGEGT, per germline. J lost 4 bases, V lost 1 base, and 9 bases had no gene match. The CDR3 runs 16 residues. In DNA form, the CDR3 reads TGTGCCAGCAGTTACTTTTGGAGCGGGGGAGATTACGAGCAGTACTTC. The encoded protein is CASSYFWSGGDYEQYF.

The V and J genes are TRBV5-6 and TRBJ2-3; no firm D call. This CDR3 is built from 14 residues. Germline V gives CDR1 SGHDT, CDR2 YYEEEE. V was cut by 0 bases and J by 7 bases, with 12 bases left in between. The DNA for the CDR3 is TGTGCCAGCAGCTTGGCGGGCCGCGCGAATACGCAGTATTTT. Translating gives CASSLAGRANTQYF.